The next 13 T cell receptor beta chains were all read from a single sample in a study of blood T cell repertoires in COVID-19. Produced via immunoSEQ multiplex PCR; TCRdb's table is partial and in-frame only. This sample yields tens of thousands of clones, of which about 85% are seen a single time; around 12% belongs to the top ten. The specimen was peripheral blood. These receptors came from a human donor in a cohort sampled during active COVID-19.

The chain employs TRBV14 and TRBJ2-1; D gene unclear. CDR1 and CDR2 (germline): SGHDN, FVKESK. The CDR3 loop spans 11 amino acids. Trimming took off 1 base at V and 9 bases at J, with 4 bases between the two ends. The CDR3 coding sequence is TGTGCCAGCAGCCAAGTCGTTGAGCAGTTCTTC. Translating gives CASSQVVEQFF.

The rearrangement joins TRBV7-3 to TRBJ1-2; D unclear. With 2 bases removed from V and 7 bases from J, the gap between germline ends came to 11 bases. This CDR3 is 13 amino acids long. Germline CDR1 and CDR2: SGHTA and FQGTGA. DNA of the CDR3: TGTGCCAGCAGCTTACCCCAGGAAGCTGGCTACACCTTC. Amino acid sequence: CASSLPQEAGYTF.

In DNA, the CDR3 is TGTGCCAGCAGTTTGTGGGCAGGGGCGGAGACCCAGTACTTC. Its translation: CASSLWAGAETQYF. The genes are TRBV27 and TRBJ2-5; perhaps TRBD1 as D (6 bases). Germline V gives CDR1 MNHEY, CDR2 SMNVEV (reference sequence). The CDR3 extends over 14 amino acids. V lost 3 bases, J lost 5 bases, and 13 bases lay in between.

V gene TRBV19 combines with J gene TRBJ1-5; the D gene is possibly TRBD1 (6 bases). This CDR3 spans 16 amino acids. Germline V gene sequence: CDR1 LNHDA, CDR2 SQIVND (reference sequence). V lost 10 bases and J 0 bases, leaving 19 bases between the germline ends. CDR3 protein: CATRDNRGYSNQPQHF. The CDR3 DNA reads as TGTGCCACCCGGGACAACCGCGGCTATAGCAATCAGCCCCAGCATTTT.

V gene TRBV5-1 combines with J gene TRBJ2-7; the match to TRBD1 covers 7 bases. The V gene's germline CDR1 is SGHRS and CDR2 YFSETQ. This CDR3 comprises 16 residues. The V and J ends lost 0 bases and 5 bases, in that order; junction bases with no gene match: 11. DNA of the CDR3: TGCGCCAGCAGCTTGGGGGACAGCTGGGAAAGTGACGAGCAGTACTTC. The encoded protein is CASSLGDSWESDEQYF.

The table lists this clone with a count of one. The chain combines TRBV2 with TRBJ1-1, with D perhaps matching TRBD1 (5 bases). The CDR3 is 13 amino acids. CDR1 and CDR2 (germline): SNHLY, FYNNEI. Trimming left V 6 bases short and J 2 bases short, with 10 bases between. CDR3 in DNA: TGTGCCAGCAGGGTTGACAGAAACACTGAAGCTTTCTTT. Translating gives CASRVDRNTEAFF.

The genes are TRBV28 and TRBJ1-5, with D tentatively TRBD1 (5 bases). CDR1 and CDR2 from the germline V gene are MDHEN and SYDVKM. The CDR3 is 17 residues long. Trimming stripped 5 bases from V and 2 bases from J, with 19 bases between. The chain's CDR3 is CASSKGSQGGGNQPQHF. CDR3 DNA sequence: TGTGCCAGCAGTAAGGGTTCCCAGGGAGGAGGCAATCAGCCCCAGCATTTT.

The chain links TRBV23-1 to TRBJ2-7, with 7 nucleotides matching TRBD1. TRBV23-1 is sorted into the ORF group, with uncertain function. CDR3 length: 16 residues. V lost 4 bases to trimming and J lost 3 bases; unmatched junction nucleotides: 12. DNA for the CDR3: TGCGCCAGCAGTCTCCCTGTCGAACAGGGGCACTACGAGCAGTACTTC. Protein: CASSLPVEQGHYEQYF.

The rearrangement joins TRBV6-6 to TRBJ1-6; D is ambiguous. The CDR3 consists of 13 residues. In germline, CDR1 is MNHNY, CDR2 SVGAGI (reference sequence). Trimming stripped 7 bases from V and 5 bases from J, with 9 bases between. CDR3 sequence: CASMAVDNSPLHF. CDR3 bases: TGTGCCAGCATGGCAGTCGATAATTCACCCCTCCACTTT.

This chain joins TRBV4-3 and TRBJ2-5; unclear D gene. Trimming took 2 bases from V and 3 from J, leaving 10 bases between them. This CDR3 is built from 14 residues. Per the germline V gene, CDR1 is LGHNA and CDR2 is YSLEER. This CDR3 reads CASSQFTAKETQYF. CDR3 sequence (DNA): TGCGCCAGCAGCCAATTTACAGCAAAAGAGACCCAGTACTTC.

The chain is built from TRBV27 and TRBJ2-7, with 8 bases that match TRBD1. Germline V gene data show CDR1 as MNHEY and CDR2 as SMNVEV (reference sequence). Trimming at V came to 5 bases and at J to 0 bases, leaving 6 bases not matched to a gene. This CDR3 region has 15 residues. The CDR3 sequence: CASSLKDRDSYEQYF. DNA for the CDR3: TGTGCCAGCAGTCTTAAGGACAGGGACTCCTACGAGCAGTACTTC.

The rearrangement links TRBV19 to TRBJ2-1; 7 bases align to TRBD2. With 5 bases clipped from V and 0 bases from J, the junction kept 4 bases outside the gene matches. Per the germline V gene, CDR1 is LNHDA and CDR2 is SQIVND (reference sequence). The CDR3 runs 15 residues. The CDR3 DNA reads TGTGCCAGTAGTTGGGCTAGCGGCTCCTACAATGAGCAGTTCTTC. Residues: CASSWASGSYNEQFF.

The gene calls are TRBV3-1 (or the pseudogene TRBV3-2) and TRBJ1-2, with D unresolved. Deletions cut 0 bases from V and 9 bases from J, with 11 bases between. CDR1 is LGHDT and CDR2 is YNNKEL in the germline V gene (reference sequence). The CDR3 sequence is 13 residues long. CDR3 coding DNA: TGTGCCAGCAGCCAAGACCGAGGATTCCGCTACACCTTC. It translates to CASSQDRGFRYTF.